The present T cell receptor beta chain was sequenced within a study of blood T cell repertoires in COVID-19. The wider study: COVID-19 samples, acute and convalescent, were from the United States, Italy and Spain. T cells, B-cell-depleted T cells, or PBMCs provided the cDNA or gDNA that served as material.

This CDR3 has 13 residues. With 1 base removed from V and 7 bases from J, the gap between germline ends came to 11 bases. The germline V gene has CDR1 SGHTA and CDR2 FQGTGA. The Seattle patients, enrolled during active infection, were followed longitudinally. Source study methods: For nucleated cells, counts were estimated from reference gene primer amplification. Sequencing used immunoSEQ multiplex PCR; TCRdb keeps in-frame clones, though not all of them. For V, J and clone size, that table is used; D and trimming come from the DNA. Among fewer than 200,000 clones listed, around nine tenths were seen once.

The sequence was obtained from a woman in her 70s with COVID-19, enrolled during active disease. Sequencing used peripheral blood. The chain carries TRBV7-3 and TRBJ2-7; no clear D. CDR3 DNA: TGTGCCAGCAGCTTAAATTGGCGCGGAGAGCAGTACTTC. Translation: CASSLNWRGEQYF.